This T cell receptor beta chain came from a study of response to subunit inactivated influenza vaccine. Whole-study findings and limits: The authors put forward the suggestion that each seasonal influenza vaccination may bring in only a limited number of new T cells.

Germline V lookup: CDR1 SGHAT, CDR2 FQDESV (reference sequence). The V gene end was trimmed by 4 bases and the J gene end by 2 bases; junction bases not matched to a gene: 11. The CDR3 has 17 residues. The table lists this clonotype with a few counts. Its antigen is currently unknown. From the RT-PCR reads, TCRdb called clonotypes with MiXCR, one entry per CDR3 protein. The sample includes over 400,000 distinct CDR3 sequences, over 10% of them seen just once. The chain recombines TRBV11-1 with TRBJ2-1; TRBD2 matches 7 bases. This sequence was found in a man aged 45-60 years who received an inactivated influenza vaccine. This specimen was PBMCs from blood, taken roughly 6 weeks after vaccination. In nucleotides, the CDR3 is TGTGCCAGCAGCTACGAGACTAGCCTAGGCCCCTACAATGAGCAGTTCTTC. This translates into CASSYETSLGPYNEQFF.